The 2 T cell receptor beta chains presented below share a single source sample, sequenced in a study of siplizumab effects on memory and regulatory T cells. Libraries were prepared by immunoSEQ multiplex PCR; TCRdb keeps only in-frame clonotypes and omits some of them. The sample includes some 88,000 clones, around 90% seen only once; the top ten take 15%. The sample consisted of CD4+ T cells sorted from blood. Receptor source: a human donor in good health.

This clone was observed once. The V gene is TRBV15, the J gene TRBJ2-5; 8 bases match TRBD2. CDR1 is LNHNV and CDR2 is YYDKDF in the germline V gene (reference sequence). The CDR3 length is 15 residues. V trimming: 2 bases; J trimming: 0 bases; junction bases outside the gene matches: 2. CDR3 amino acids: CATSRTAGDQETQYF. CDR3 sequence (DNA): TGTGCCACCAGCAGAACAGCGGGAGACCAAGAGACCCAGTACTTC.

The chain has TRBV6-5 and TRBJ1-1; D call uncertain. This CDR3 region has 13 residues. Trimming took 0 bases from V and 6 from J, leaving 8 bases between them. Germline CDR1 reads MNHEY; CDR2 reads SVGAGI. The CDR3 DNA sequence: TGTGCCAGCAGTTACTCGAGAGGGTCTGAAGCTTTCTTT. This codes for CASSYSRGSEAFF.